The 10 T cell receptor beta chains listed next were all sequenced from one sample in a study of blood T cell repertoires in COVID-19. Some clones are missing from TCRdb's copy, which holds only in-frame ones; the method was immunoSEQ multiplex PCR. The sample lists some 120,000 clones, 80% to 90% occurring once. The sample comprised peripheral blood. Receptors originate from a human donor with acute or convalescent COVID-19. The donor label of this sample is uncertain.

The CDR3 DNA reads TGTGCCAGCAGCGCTACTCCCGGGACAGGGGGCTACGAGCAGTACTTC. Protein sequence: CASSATPGTGGYEQYF. The gene calls are TRBV9 and TRBJ2-7; 11 positions match TRBD1. J gave up 3 bases and V 3 bases, and 8 bases lay outside the gene matches. The CDR3 totals 16 residues. CDR1 SGDLS and CDR2 YYNGEE come from the germline V gene.

The J gene is TRBJ2-7, the V gene TRBV5-4; perhaps TRBD2 as D (6 bases). The CDR3 extends over 15 amino acids. Germline loops: CDR1 SGHNT, CDR2 YYREEE (reference sequence). Trimming left V 5 bases short and J 4 bases short, with 19 bases between. CDR3 in DNA: TGTGCCAGCAGGACCGCCGGGAGCCCACCGTACGAGCAGTACTTC. Translated, it gives CASRTAGSPPYEQYF.

V usage is TRBV28 and J usage is TRBJ1-2, with a tentative D call TRBD1 (6 bases). The CDR3 covers 14 residues. The ends were cut back, 11 bases at V and 3 bases at J, with 19 bases in the middle. CDR1 and CDR2 from the germline V gene are MDHEN and SYDVKM. CDR3 region: CAGLDRRRDYGYTF. Written as DNA, the CDR3 is TGTGCCGGACTAGACAGGCGCAGGGACTATGGCTACACCTTC.

Notes on this clone: A much larger clone differs from this one at a single base, so this may be a read error. In the same sample, other DNA sequences code for this CDR3. The chain has TRBV10-1 and TRBJ2-1, with a possible D match to TRBD2 (6 bases). CDR1 and CDR2 from the germline V gene are WNHNN and SYGVQD (reference sequence). V was cut by 0 bases and J by 2 bases, with 17 bases left in between. The CDR3 loop spans 18 amino acids. CDR3 nucleotides: TGCGCCAGCAGTGAGTCATTCGTGGAGGGGAGTCCCTACAATGAGCAGTTCTTC. Translation gives CASSESFVEGSPYNEQFF.

The V and J genes are TRBV6-4 and TRBJ2-7, with D tentatively TRBD1 (5 bases). The germline V and J ends were trimmed by 6 bases and 1 base, with 7 bases remaining between them. CDR1 and CDR2 (germline): MRHNA, SNTAGT. CDR3 length: 12 residues. CDR3 amino acids: CASRGLSYEQYF. In DNA, the CDR3 is TGTGCCAGCAGGGGGCTATCCTACGAGCAGTACTTC.

The chain links TRBV19 to TRBJ2-4; a weak D match, TRBD2 (7 bases). V shed 2 bases and J shed 10 bases, with 18 bases lying between them. Per germline, CDR1 LNHDA and CDR2 SQIVND (reference sequence). This CDR3 is 15 amino acids long. The CDR3 protein is CASSILGGRATIQYF. The CDR3 DNA is TGTGCCAGTAGTATATTGGGGGGGCGGGCCACGATTCAGTACTTC.

The chain recombines TRBV28 with TRBJ2-1; D ambiguous. The CDR3 spans 13 residues. Deletions cut 4 bases from V and 5 bases from J, with 9 bases between. Germline V gene data show CDR1 as MDHEN and CDR2 as SYDVKM. The CDR3 region has the DNA TGTGCCAGCAGTTCGACTGGAAACAATGAGCAGTTCTTC. Protein product: CASSSTGNNEQFF.

The chain recombines TRBV3-1 (or the pseudogene TRBV3-2) with TRBJ2-3, with 8 positions matching TRBD2. Per the germline V gene, CDR1 is LGHDT and CDR2 is YNNKEL (reference sequence). This CDR3 region has 18 residues. V lost 1 base, J lost 3 bases, and 12 bases stayed unmatched. CDR3 nucleotide sequence: TGTGCCAGCAGCCAAGTGTCCAGCGGGGGCGCGACTACAGATACGCAGTATTTT. This encodes CASSQVSSGGATTDTQYF.

The V call is TRBV28, the J call TRBJ1-4; 7 bases match TRBD1. V was pared by 7 bases and J by 7 bases, with 6 bases of the junction left unmatched. The CDR3 contains 13 residues. Germline V gene sequence: CDR1 MDHEN, CDR2 SYDVKM. The CDR3 DNA reads as TGTGCCAGCAAAGGGACAGTCGTTGAAAAACTGTTTTTT. Amino acid sequence: CASKGTVVEKLFF.

The rearrangement joins TRBV6-2 or TRBV6-3 to TRBJ1-1; D is uncertain. Between the trimmed V and J ends, which lost 2 bases and 5 bases, there was a span of 18 bases. CDR3 length: 16 residues. The germline gives CDR1 MNHEY, CDR2 SVGEGT. CDR3 sequence (DNA): TGTGCCAGCAGTTACGGCCGGTGGGAGAGTAGGACTGAAGCTTTCTTT. The encoded protein is CASSYGRWESRTEAFF.